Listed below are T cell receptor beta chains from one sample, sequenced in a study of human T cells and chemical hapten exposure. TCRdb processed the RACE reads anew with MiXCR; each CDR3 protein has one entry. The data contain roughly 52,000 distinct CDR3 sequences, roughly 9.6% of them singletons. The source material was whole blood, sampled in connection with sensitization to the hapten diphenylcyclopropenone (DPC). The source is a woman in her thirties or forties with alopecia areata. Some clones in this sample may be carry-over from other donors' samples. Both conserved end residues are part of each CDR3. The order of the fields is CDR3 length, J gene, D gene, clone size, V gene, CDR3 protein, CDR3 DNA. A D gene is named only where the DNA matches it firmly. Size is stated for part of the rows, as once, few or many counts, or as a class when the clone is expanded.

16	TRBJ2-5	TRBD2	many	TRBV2	CASPGLAGAVGETQYF	TGTGCCAGCCCGGGACTAGCGGGAGCGGTTGGAGAGACCCAGTACTTC
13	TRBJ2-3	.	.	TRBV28	CASRPQSPDTQYF	TGTGCCAGCAGACCGCAAAGTCCAGATACGCAGTATTTT
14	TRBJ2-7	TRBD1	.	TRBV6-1	CASRLDRGVYEQYF	TGTGCCAGCAGGTTGGACAGGGGAGTCTACGAGCAGTACTTC
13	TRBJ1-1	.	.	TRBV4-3	CASSQPGTSEAFF	TGCGCCAGCAGCCAACCGGGGACCTCTGAAGCTTTCTTT
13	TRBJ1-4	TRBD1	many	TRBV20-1	CSARTGGDEKLFF	TGCAGTGCTAGGACAGGGGGCGATGAAAAACTGTTTTTT
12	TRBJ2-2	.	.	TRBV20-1	CSASPNTGELFF	TGCAGTGCTAGCCCGAACACCGGGGAGCTGTTTTTT
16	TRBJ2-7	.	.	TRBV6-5	CASSYSGQPSNYEQYF	TGTGCCAGCAGTTACTCGGGACAACCCTCGAACTACGAGCAGTACTTC
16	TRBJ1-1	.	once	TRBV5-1	CASSLLVGGRDTEAFF	TGCGCCAGCAGCTTGTTGGTAGGGGGGCGCGACACTGAAGCTTTCTTT
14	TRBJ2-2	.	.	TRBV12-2	CASRLTGDAGELFF	TGTGCAAGTCGCTTAACAGGGGATGCCGGGGAGCTGTTTTTT
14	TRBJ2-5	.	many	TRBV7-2	CASTLGVLQETQYF	TGTGCCAGCACACTCGGGGTACTACAAGAGACCCAGTACTTC
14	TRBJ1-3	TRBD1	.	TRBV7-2	CASSLPGQADTIYF	TGTGCCAGCAGCTTACCAGGACAGGCCGACACCATATATTTT
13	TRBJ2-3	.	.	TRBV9	CASSPVEGDTQYF	TGTGCCAGCAGCCCAGTTGAGGGAGATACGCAGTATTTT
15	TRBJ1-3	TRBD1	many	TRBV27	CASTSGQGSRNTIYF	TGTGCCAGCACGTCGGGACAGGGATCGCGAAACACCATATATTTT
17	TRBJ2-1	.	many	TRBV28	CASSTTESGHGDNEQFF	TGTGCCAGCAGCACTACAGAATCCGGACATGGGGACAATGAGCAGTTCTTC
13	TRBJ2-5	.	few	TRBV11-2	CASSSGIQETQYF	TGTGCCAGCAGCTCCGGGATCCAAGAGACCCAGTACTTC
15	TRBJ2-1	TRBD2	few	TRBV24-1	CATSPSGFSYNEQFF	TGTGCCACCAGTCCTAGCGGGTTCTCCTACAATGAGCAGTTCTTC
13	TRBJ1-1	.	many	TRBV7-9	CASSLGADLEAFF	TGTGCCAGCAGCTTAGGCGCGGATCTCGAAGCTTTCTTT
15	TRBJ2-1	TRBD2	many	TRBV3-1	CASSQELAGENEQFF	TGTGCCAGCAGCCAAGAGCTAGCGGGGGAGAATGAGCAGTTCTTC
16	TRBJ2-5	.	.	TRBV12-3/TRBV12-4	CASSLVWTEYQETQYF	TGTGCCAGCAGTTTAGTTTGGACAGAGTACCAAGAGACCCAGTACTTC
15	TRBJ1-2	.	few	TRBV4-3	CASSQDRGANYGYTF	TGCGCCAGCAGCCAAGATCGAGGAGCGAACTATGGCTACACCTTC
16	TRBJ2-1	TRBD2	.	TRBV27	CASSLLRLAGNNEQFF	TGTGCCAGCAGTTTATTACGGCTAGCGGGGAACAATGAGCAGTTCTTC
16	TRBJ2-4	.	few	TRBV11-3	CASSLVAGTPKNIQYF	TGTGCCAGCAGCTTAGTGGCGGGGACCCCCAAAAACATTCAGTACTTC
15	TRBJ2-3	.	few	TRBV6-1	CASSEDGGGPDTQYF	TGTGCCAGCAGTGAAGACGGAGGGGGCCCAGATACGCAGTATTTT
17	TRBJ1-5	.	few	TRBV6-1	CASIFQTGGIDNQPQHF	TGTGCCAGCATTTTCCAGACGGGGGGGATCGACAATCAGCCCCAGCATTTT
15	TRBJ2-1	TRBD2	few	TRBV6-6	CASSYGRTSGSEQFF	TGTGCCAGCAGTTACGGGCGGACTAGCGGGAGTGAGCAGTTCTTC
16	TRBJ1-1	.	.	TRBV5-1	CASSLSSQGRYTEAFF	TGCGCCAGCAGCTTGAGCTCCCAGGGAAGGTACACTGAAGCTTTCTTT